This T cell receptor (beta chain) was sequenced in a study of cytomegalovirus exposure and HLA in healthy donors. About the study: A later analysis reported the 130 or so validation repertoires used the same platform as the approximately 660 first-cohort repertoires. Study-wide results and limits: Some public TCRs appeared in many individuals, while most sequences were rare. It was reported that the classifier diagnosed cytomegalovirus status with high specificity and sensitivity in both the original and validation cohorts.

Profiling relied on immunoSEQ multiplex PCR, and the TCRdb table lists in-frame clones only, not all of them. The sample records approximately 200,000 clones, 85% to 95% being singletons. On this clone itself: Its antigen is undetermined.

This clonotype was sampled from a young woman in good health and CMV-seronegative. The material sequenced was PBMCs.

Here the CDR3 reads CASSGLAGGEQYF. The CDR3 DNA reads TGCGCCAGCAGTGGGCTAGCGGGAGGGGAGCAGTACTTC. V and J are TRBV10-2 and TRBJ2-7; 12 nucleotides line up with TRBD2. The germline CDR1 and CDR2 sequences are WSHSY and SAAADI. This CDR3 has 13 residues. V shed 4 bases, J shed 7 bases, and the junction held 2 bases outside the gene matches.